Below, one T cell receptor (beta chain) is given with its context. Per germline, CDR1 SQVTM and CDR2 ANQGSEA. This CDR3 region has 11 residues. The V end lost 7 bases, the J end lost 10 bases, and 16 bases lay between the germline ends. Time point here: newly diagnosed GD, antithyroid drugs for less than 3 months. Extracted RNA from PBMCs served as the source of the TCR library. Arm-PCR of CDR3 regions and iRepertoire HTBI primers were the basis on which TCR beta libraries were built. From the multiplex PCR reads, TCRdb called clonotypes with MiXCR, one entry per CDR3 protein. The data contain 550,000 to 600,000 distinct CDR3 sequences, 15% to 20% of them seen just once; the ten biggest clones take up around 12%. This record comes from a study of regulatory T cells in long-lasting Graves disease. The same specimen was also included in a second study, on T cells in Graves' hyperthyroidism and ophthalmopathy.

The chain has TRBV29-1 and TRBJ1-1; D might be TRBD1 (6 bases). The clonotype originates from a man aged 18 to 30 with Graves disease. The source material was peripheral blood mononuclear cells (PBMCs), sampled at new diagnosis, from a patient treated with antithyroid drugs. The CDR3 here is CSARDRRGAFF. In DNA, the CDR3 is TGCAGCGCCCGGGACCGCAGGGGAGCTTTCTTT.